The source of this TCR beta chain is a study of T cells in Graves' hyperthyroidism and ophthalmopathy. Study information: Pretreatment peripheral blood was obtained at initial diagnosis.

Per germline, CDR1 ENHRY and CDR2 SYGVKD. The length of the CDR3 is 12 residues. The V end was cut by 2 bases, the J end by 1 base, with 3 bases between. It was RNA transcripts that yielded the amplified TCR beta CDR3 regions. First-round RT-PCR with HTBI primers amplified the TCR CDR3 region. One entry per CDR3 protein, called by TCRdb with MiXCR from the multiplex PCR reads. The sample comprises about 500,000 distinct CDR3 sequences, 16% of which are singletons, and 25% to 30% rests with the top ten. Ophthalmopathy patients had moderate-to-severe active disease, CAS ≥3, NOSPECS ≥4, and disease duration under 3 months. Not enrolled were patients with uncontrolled infection, other autoimmune disease, pregnancy or lactation. This clonotype was observed a handful of times.

This receptor was obtained from a woman aged 25 to 45 with Graves' ophthalmopathy. This chain connects TRBV10-3 to TRBJ2-7; D ambiguous. The sequencing input was blood. CDR3 loop: CAISEASYEQYF. CDR3 in DNA: TGTGCCATCAGTGAGGCTTCCTACGAGCAGTACTTC.